This T cell receptor beta chain appears in the sequencing data of a study of T cell responses to AZD1222 COVID-19 vaccine. Whole-study findings and limits: At baseline, just a handful of AZD1222 recipients tested seropositive. There were mostly white British donors and more females than males, and clonal diversity was possibly underestimated. Repertoire samples came only from after the peak T cell response.

The CDR3 runs to 14 residues. V gave up 3 bases and J gave up 5 bases; unmatched junction bases: 4. The germline gives CDR1 SGHVS, CDR2 FQNEAQ. This clone was observed a few times. No antigen is known for it. Assay: immunoSEQ multiplex PCR; the TCRdb copy retains only in-frame clones and omits some. Counted here are some 64,000 clones, more than 75% occurring once; the ten biggest clones make up about 18%. This chain links TRBV7-8 with TRBJ1-3, with 7 bases that match TRBD1. Here the sequenced sample was peripheral blood, taken on day 0 of AZD1222 vaccination. This clonotype originated in an adult in good health. CDR3 DNA sequence: TGTGCCAGCAGCTTGACAGGGCTTAGAAACACCATATATTTT. It encodes CASSLTGLRNTIYF.